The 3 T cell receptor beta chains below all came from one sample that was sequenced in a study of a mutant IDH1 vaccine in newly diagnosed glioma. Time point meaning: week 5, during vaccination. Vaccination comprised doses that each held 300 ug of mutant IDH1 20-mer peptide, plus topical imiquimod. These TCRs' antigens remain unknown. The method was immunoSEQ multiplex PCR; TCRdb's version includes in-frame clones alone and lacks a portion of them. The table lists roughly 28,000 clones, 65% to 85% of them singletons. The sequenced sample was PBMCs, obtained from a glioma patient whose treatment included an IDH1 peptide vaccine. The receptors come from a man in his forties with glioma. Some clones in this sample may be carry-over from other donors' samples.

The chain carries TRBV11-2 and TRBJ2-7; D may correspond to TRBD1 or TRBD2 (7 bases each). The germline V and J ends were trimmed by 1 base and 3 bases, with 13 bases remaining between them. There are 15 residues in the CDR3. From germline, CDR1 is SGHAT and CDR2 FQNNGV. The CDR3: CASSLVGRGGYEQYF. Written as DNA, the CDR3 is TGTGCCAGCAGCTTAGTAGGCAGGGGGGGCTACGAGCAGTACTTC.

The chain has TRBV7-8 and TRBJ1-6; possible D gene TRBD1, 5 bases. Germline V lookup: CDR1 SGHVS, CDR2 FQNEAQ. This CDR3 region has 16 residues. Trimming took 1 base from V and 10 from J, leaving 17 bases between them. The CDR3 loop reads CASSLGLAPKGSPLHF. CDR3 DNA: TGTGCCAGCAGCTTAGGGTTGGCTCCCAAGGGGTCACCCCTCCACTTT.

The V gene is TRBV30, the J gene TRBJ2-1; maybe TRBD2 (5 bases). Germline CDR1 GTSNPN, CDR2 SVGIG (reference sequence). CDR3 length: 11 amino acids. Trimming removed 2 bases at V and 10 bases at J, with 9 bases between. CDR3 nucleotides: TGTGCCTGGAGTCTAGCACCCGAGCAGTTCTTC. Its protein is CAWSLAPEQFF.